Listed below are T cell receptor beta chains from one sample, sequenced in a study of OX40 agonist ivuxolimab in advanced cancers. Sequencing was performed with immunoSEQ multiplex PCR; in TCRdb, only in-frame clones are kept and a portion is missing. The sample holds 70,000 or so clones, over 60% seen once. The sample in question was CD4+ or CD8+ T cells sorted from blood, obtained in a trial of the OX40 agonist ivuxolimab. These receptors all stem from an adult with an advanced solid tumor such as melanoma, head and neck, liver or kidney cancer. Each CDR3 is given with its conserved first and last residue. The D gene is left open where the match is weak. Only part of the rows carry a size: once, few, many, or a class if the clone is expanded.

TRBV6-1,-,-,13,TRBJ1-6,TGTGCCAGCACCAACTCCTGGGTTTCACCCCTCCACTTT,CASTNSWVSPLHF
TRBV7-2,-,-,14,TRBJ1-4,TGTGCCAGCAGCTTATCCAAATATAGTGAAAAACTGTTTTTT,CASSLSKYSEKLFF
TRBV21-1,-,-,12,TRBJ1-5,TGTGCCAGCAGCAAGGGGGATCAGCCCCAGCATTTT,CASSKGDQPQHF
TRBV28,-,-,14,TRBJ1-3,TGTGCCAGCAGTTTGACAGAAACTGGAAACACTATATATTTT,CASSLTETGNTIYF
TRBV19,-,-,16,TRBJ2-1,TGTGCCAGTAATCATAAGGAGGCTAGCGACTACAATGAGCAGTTCTTC,CASNHKEASDYNEQFF
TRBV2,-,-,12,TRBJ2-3,TGTGCCAGCAGTGACCCCACAGATACGCAGTATTTT,CASSDPTDTQYF
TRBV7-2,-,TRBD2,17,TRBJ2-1,TGTGCCAGCAGCCCATCTCTCAGACTAGCGGGAGCGGGGGAGCAGTTCTTC,CASSPSLRLAGAGEQFF
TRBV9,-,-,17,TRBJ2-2,TGTGCCAGCAGCGTAGGGAGGAGGGCAGGGTCAGGCGGGGAGCTGTTTTTT,CASSVGRRAGSGGELFF
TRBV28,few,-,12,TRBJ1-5,TGTGCCAGCAGTTTAGAGGGTCAGCCCCAGCATTTT,CASSLEGQPQHF
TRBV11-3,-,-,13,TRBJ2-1,TGTGCCAGCAGCTTTCGGGGCTACAATGAGCAGTTCTTC,CASSFRGYNEQFF
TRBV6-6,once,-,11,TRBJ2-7,TGTGCCAGCAGTTACCACTACGAGCAGTACTTC,CASSYHYEQYF
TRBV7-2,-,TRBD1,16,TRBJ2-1,TGTGCCAGCAGACGGGACAGGGACACGTCCTACAATGAGCAGTTCTTC,CASRRDRDTSYNEQFF
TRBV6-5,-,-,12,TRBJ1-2,TGTGCCAAAGGAAGGAAGGGGTATGGCTACACCTTC,CAKGRKGYGYTF
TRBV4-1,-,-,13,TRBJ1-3,TGCGCCAGCAGCCAACCCCCTGGAAACACCATATATTTT,CASSQPPGNTIYF
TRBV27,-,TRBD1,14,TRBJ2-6,TGTGCCAGCAGTTTACGGACAGGCTTAAGCGTCCTGACTTTC,CASSLRTGLSVLTF
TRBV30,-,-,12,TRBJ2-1,TGTGCCCGGGGACGAGGCTACAATGAGCAGTTCTTC,CARGRGYNEQFF
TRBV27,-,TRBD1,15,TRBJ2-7,TGTGCCAGCAGTCGTCCCGGGACAGGGTTGGGCGAGCAGTACTTC,CASSRPGTGLGEQYF
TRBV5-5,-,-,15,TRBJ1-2,TGTGCCAGCAGCTTTTCTTGGCAGGCGGTCTATGGCTACACCTTC,CASSFSWQAVYGYTF
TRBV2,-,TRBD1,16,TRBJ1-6,TGTGCCAGCAGGGGACAGGGTGGGGTTAATAATTCACCCCTCCACTTT,CASRGQGGVNNSPLHF
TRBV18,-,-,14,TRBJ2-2,TGTGCCAGCTCGCCAGACATTAACACCGGGGAGCTGTTTTTT,CASSPDINTGELFF
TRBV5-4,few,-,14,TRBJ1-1,TGTGCCAGCAGTCGCAGGGGAGGGAACACTGAAGCTTTCTTT,CASSRRGGNTEAFF
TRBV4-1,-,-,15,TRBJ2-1,TGCGCCAGCAGCCCTGGACAGCGCTCCTACAATGAGCAGTTCTTC,CASSPGQRSYNEQFF
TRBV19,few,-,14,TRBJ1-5,TGTGCCAGTAGTTCACAGGGTAGCAATCAGCCCCAGCATTTT,CASSSQGSNQPQHF
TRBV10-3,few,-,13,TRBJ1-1,TGTGCCATCAGCCTACAGGAGAACACTGAAGCTTTCTTT,CAISLQENTEAFF
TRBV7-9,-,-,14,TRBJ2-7,TGTGCCAGCAGCAGAATACCAGCGTCCCACGAGCAGTACTTC,CASSRIPASHEQYF
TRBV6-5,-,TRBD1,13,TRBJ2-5,TGTGCCAGCAGCCAAGACAGGGGAGAGACCCAGTACTTC,CASSQDRGETQYF
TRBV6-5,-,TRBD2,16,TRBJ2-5,TGTGCCAGCAGTTTGGGACTAGCGGGGGGGCAAGAGACCCAGTACTTC,CASSLGLAGGQETQYF
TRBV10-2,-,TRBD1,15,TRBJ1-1,TGCGCCAGCATCAAGCAGGGGGCTCGGAACACTGAAGCTTTCTTT,CASIKQGARNTEAFF
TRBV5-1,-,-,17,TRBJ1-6,TGCGCCAGCAGCTTGTACCCGGGAGAAGGGGGGAATTCACCCCTCCACTTT,CASSLYPGEGGNSPLHF
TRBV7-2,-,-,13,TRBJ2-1,TGTGCCAGCAGCCAGACTAGTGGGCGCGAGCAGTTCTTC,CASSQTSGREQFF
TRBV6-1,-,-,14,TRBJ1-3,TGTGCCAGCAGGGACCGCATCTCTGGAAACACCATATATTTT,CASRDRISGNTIYF
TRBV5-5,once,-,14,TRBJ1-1,TGTGCCAGCAGAGCGGGACCCTGGGACACTGAAGCTTTCTTT,CASRAGPWDTEAFF
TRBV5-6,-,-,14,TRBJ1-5,TGTGCCAGCAGCTTAGCCGGGTACAATCAGCCCCAGCATTTT,CASSLAGYNQPQHF